The 29 T cell receptor beta chains presented below share a single source sample, sequenced in a study of blood T cell repertoires in COVID-19. The data were produced by immunoSEQ multiplex PCR, yet TCRdb's version contains in-frame clones alone and is incomplete. The sample records just over 150,000 clones, roughly 80% being singletons. The sequencing sample was made of peripheral blood. The receptors shown here come from a man aged 60-69 years with acute or convalescent COVID-19.

This clone was counted a single time. This chain connects TRBV4-2 to TRBJ2-3; 10 bases align to TRBD1. Trimming cost V 0 bases and J 4 bases; bases outside gene matches: 7. This CDR3 has 17 residues. Germline V gives CDR1 LGHNA, CDR2 YNFKEQ. CDR3 DNA sequence: TGTGCCAGCAGCCAAGAAATTGGGACAGGGGTCTCAGATACGCAGTATTTT. This gives the protein CASSQEIGTGVSDTQYF.

The chain combines TRBV19 with TRBJ2-7; 10 bases line up with TRBD1. V was clipped by 3 bases and J by 5 bases; unmatched bases: 7. CDR1 is LNHDA and CDR2 is SQIVND in the germline V gene (reference sequence). This CDR3 has 15 residues. The CDR3 loop is CASSMSGTGVHEQYF. The CDR3 nucleotides are TGTGCCAGTAGTATGTCCGGGACAGGGGTTCACGAGCAGTACTTC.

The sample holds many counts of this clone. The chain uses TRBV19 and TRBJ2-1; D unclear. V was clipped by 5 bases and J by 7 bases, with 6 bases between them. Germline loops: CDR1 LNHDA, CDR2 SQIVND (reference sequence). This CDR3 comprises 11 residues. The CDR3 nucleotides are TGTGCCAGTAGTGAGTGGAATGAGCAGTTCTTC. Protein sequence: CASSEWNEQFF.

A single count supports this clone. V gene TRBV7-2 combines with J gene TRBJ2-7, with D perhaps TRBD1 (6 bases). Trimming took 5 bases from V and 2 from J, leaving 19 bases between them. There are 16 residues in the CDR3. Germline V CDR1 and CDR2: SGHTA, FQGNSA. The CDR3 region is CASSRSRTAKTYEQYF. Here the CDR3 DNA reads TGTGCCAGCAGCCGGAGCCGGACAGCAAAAACCTACGAGCAGTACTTC.

This clone was seen more than once but under ten times. DNA for the CDR3: TGCAGCGTGGGGGGACAGGTCACTCATTACAATGAGCAGTTCTTC. It is translated as CSVGGQVTHYNEQFF. V is TRBV29-1 and J is TRBJ2-1; 8 nucleotides align to TRBD1. V shed 6 bases and J 4 bases; nucleotides not matched to a gene: 11. CDR3 length: 15 amino acids. CDR1 and CDR2 (germline): SQVTM, ANQGSEA.

This sequence joins TRBV30 and TRBJ2-7, with 15 bases matching TRBD2. V gave up 8 bases and J gave up 5 bases; unmatched junction bases: 4. The CDR3 is 13 amino acids. Germline-derived CDR1 and CDR2 are GTSNPN and SVGIG (reference sequence). CDR3 sequence: CARGLAGGNEQYF. The CDR3 coding sequence is TGTGCCCGGGGACTAGCGGGAGGAAACGAGCAGTACTTC. Complete variable domain (other parts from reference TRBV30 and TRBJ2-7): SQTIHQWPATLVQPVGSPLSLECTVEGTSNPNLYWYRQAAGRGLQLLFYSVGIGQISSEVPQNLSASRPQDRQFILSSKKLLLSDSGFYLCARGLAGGNEQYFGPGTRLTVT.

The DNA for the CDR3 is TGTGCCAGACTCCCCAGGGGGCACTTCCCCGACCTCGAAAGAAACATTCAGTACTTC. It encodes CARLPRGHFPDLERNIQYF. The gene calls are TRBV7-2 and TRBJ2-4; 8 bases map to TRBD1. CDR1 and CDR2 (germline): SGHTA, FQGNSA. This CDR3 contains 19 residues. V gave up 9 bases and J gave up 6 bases; unmatched junction bases: 25.

CDR3 DNA: TGTGCCAGCAGCAGAACAGGGGCCCAGAACACTGAAGCTTTCTTT. Translating it yields CASSRTGAQNTEAFF. This chain joins TRBV11-1 and TRBJ1-1; 7 bases fit TRBD1. The CDR3 has 15 residues. The germline gives CDR1 SGHAT, CDR2 FQDESV (reference sequence). The V and J ends lost 5 bases and 1 base, in that order; junction bases with no gene match: 7.

The chain links TRBV4-3 to TRBJ1-6; 10 bases agree with TRBD1. With V trimmed by 1 base and J by 5 bases, 5 bases remained unmatched. The CDR3 is made up of 17 amino acids. Germline CDR1 reads LGHNA; CDR2 reads YSLEER. The CDR3 DNA sequence: TGCGCCAGCAGCCAAGCCCCGGACAGGGGGGATAATTCACCCCTCCACTTT. Translated, it gives CASSQAPDRGDNSPLHF.

The chain couples TRBV5-6 to TRBJ1-3, with 10 bases that match TRBD1. Unmatched junction bases numbered 7, after V lost 5 bases and J lost 8 bases. The CDR3 consists of 14 residues. The V gene's germline CDR1 is SGHDT and CDR2 YYEEEE. In DNA, the CDR3 is TGTGCCAGCAGACCAGGGACAGGGGAAGACACCATATATTTT. Translating it yields CASRPGTGEDTIYF.

In its sample, this clone was seen a few times. This chain links TRBV28 with TRBJ2-5, with D possibly being TRBD2 (6 bases). Deletions cut 6 bases from V and 3 bases from J, with 23 bases between. Germline-derived CDR1 and CDR2 are MDHEN and SYDVKM. The CDR3 runs to 17 residues. In DNA form, the CDR3 reads TGTGCCAGCAGCTTCCTATTCGGGAGCAGGGATAAAGAGACCCAGTACTTC. It codes for CASSFLFGSRDKETQYF. The variable domain in full, with the rest retrieved from reference TRBV28 and TRBJ2-5, is DVKVTQSSRYLVKRTGEKVFLECVQDMDHENMFWYRQDPGLGLRLIYFSYDVKMKEKGDIPEGYSVSREKKERFSLILESASTNQTSMYLCASSFLFGSRDKETQYFGPGTRLLVL.

The chain carries TRBV19 and TRBJ2-1; 7 positions agree with TRBD2. The CDR3 sequence is 14 residues long. CDR1 and CDR2 (germline): LNHDA, SQIVND (reference sequence). The ends lost 5 bases at V and 3 bases at J; junction bases unmatched: 4. The CDR3 protein is CASSFGLVYNEQFF. The CDR3 DNA follows: TGTGCCAGTAGTTTTGGACTAGTCTACAATGAGCAGTTCTTC.

The chain is built from TRBV7-9 and TRBJ2-1, with D possibly TRBD2 on 7 matching bases. The CDR3 has 14 residues. V lost 8 bases and J 4 bases, leaving 15 bases between the germline ends. The germline gives CDR1 SEHNR, CDR2 FQNEAQ (reference sequence). Written as DNA, the CDR3 is TGTGCCAGCGGGGGGGCCAATTCATACAATGAGCAGTTCTTC. Protein product: CASGGANSYNEQFF.

The chain is built from TRBV19 and TRBJ2-1, with 9 positions matching TRBD2. Per germline, CDR1 LNHDA and CDR2 SQIVND (reference sequence). CDR3 size: 16 residues. The J segment lost 2 bases and the V segment lost 0 bases, leaving 2 bases of the junction unmatched. CDR3 DNA sequence: TGTGCCAGTAGTATAGAGGGCGGGAGGGCCTACAATGAGCAGTTCTTC. This gives the protein CASSIEGGRAYNEQFF.

The chain is built from TRBV24-1 and TRBJ2-1; maybe TRBD2 (5 bases). The CDR3 consists of 15 residues. The ends were cut back, 6 bases at V and 5 bases at J, with 16 bases in the middle. Germline CDR1 reads KGHDR; CDR2 reads SFDVKD. Here the CDR3 reads CATSKGLVSDNEQFF. The CDR3 nucleotides are TGTGCCACCAGTAAAGGACTGGTGTCCGACAATGAGCAGTTCTTC.

This clone was counted only a few times. The rearrangement links TRBV5-6 to TRBJ1-2; D not resolved. CDR1 SGHDT and CDR2 YYEEEE come from the germline V gene. The CDR3 totals 14 residues. Deletions cut 2 bases from V and 5 bases from J, with 13 bases between. CDR3 in DNA: TGTGCCAGCAGCTTACAAGCCGGGAGGTATGGCTACACCTTC. Amino acid sequence: CASSLQAGRYGYTF.

This clone was detected only a few times. This chain links TRBV19 with TRBJ2-5; 11 nucleotides align to TRBD1. After removal of 1 base from V and 4 bases from J, the junction contained 2 bases not matched to a gene. CDR3 length: 15 residues. Germline CDR1 and CDR2: LNHDA and SQIVND (reference sequence). CDR3 nucleotide sequence: TGTGCCAGTAGTATAGCCGGGACAGGGGGAGAGACCCAGTACTTC. It translates to CASSIAGTGGETQYF. The variable domain in full, with the rest retrieved from reference TRBV19 and TRBJ2-5, is DGGITQSPKYLFRKEGQNVTLSCEQNLNHDAMYWYRQDPGQGLRLIYYSQIVNDFQKGDIAEGYSVSREKKESFPLTVTSAQKNPTAFYLCASSIAGTGGETQYFGPGTRLLVL.

The gene calls are TRBV28 and TRBJ1-2, with a weak D call TRBD1 (5 bases). Germline V lookup: CDR1 MDHEN, CDR2 SYDVKM. V was cut by 6 bases and J by 4 bases, with 15 bases left in between. The CDR3 totals 14 residues. The CDR3 sequence is CASSPGGTFYGYTF. The DNA of the CDR3 is TGTGCCAGCAGCCCAGGAGGGACCTTCTATGGCTACACCTTC.

The chain employs TRBV4-2 and TRBJ2-1; D is possibly TRBD1 (6 bases). The CDR3 has 17 residues. V dropped 3 bases and J dropped 4 bases, with 19 bases sitting between them. CDR1 and CDR2 from the germline V gene are LGHNA and YNFKEQ. In DNA, the CDR3 is TGTGCCAGCAGCCAGGCGGCCACTAGGACAGTATACAATGAGCAGTTCTTC. Translated, it gives CASSQAATRTVYNEQFF.

The chain has TRBV19 and TRBJ1-5, with a weak D call TRBD1 (5 bases). CDR1 LNHDA and CDR2 SQIVND come from the germline V gene (reference sequence). V was pared by 6 bases and J by 3 bases, with 15 bases between. This CDR3 is 15 amino acids long. In DNA form, the CDR3 reads TGTGCCAGTAGCCTCCCCCTTGGGGCCAATCAGCCCCAGCATTTT. It is translated as CASSLPLGANQPQHF.

This clone was recorded only once. The chain combines TRBV5-1 with TRBJ1-1, with TRBD1 matching over 7 bases. CDR1 and CDR2 from the germline V gene are SGHRS and YFSETQ. V dropped 0 bases and J dropped 4; count of bases not matched to a gene: 9. CDR3 length equals 16 residues. CDR3 sequence: CASSLGATGDVTEAFF. CDR3 sequence (DNA): TGCGCCAGCAGCTTGGGGGCCACAGGGGATGTCACTGAAGCTTTCTTT.

V and J are TRBV4-3 and TRBJ1-5; a weak D match, TRBD1 (5 bases). The germline CDR1 and CDR2 sequences are LGHNA and YSLEER. Trimming took off 1 base at V and 2 bases at J, with 9 bases between the two ends. The CDR3 is 15 amino acids. The CDR3 protein is CASSQVTGRNQPQHF. In DNA, the CDR3 is TGCGCCAGCAGCCAAGTCACAGGACGCAATCAGCCCCAGCATTTT.

This clone turned up a few times. The chain carries TRBV9 and TRBJ2-1; D call uncertain. This CDR3 is 13 amino acids long. CDR1 is SGDLS, CDR2 YYNGEE, per germline. Trimming cost V 0 bases and J 5 bases, with 6 bases left between them. CDR3 in amino acids: CASSVEPNNEQFF. In DNA form, the CDR3 reads TGTGCCAGCAGCGTAGAGCCAAACAATGAGCAGTTCTTC.

The chain is built from TRBV29-1 and TRBJ2-5; tentative D call: TRBD2 (5 bases). The CDR3 runs 16 residues. Per the germline V gene, CDR1 is SQVTM and CDR2 is ANQGSEA. With 7 bases removed from V and 4 bases from J, the gap between germline ends came to 25 bases. CDR3 bases: TGCAGCGGCCTCCTACATGCTAGGACTCCGGGAGAGACCCAGTACTTC. It encodes CSGLLHARTPGETQYF.

V gene TRBV7-9 combines with J gene TRBJ1-4; 8 bases line up with TRBD1. Germline trimming cut 1 base from V and 10 bases from J; bases unmatched to any gene: 2. Germline values: CDR1 SEHNR, CDR2 FQNEAQ (reference sequence). The CDR3 loop spans 13 amino acids. CDR3 amino acids: CASSLGTGRKLFF. The CDR3 DNA reads as TGTGCCAGCAGCTTAGGGACAGGGAGAAAACTGTTTTTT.

The V call is TRBV28, the J call TRBJ2-2; D is unresolved. Per the germline V gene, CDR1 is MDHEN and CDR2 is SYDVKM. The CDR3 loop spans 13 amino acids. V was trimmed by 3 bases and J by 5 bases, leaving 7 bases between them. In nucleotides, the CDR3 is TGTGCCAGCAGTTTTCCCGGGACCGGGGAGCTGTTTTTT. This gives the protein CASSFPGTGELFF.

The chain carries TRBV5-1 and TRBJ2-7; 12 bases fit TRBD1. The CDR3 is made up of 15 amino acids. CDR1 and CDR2 from the germline V gene are SGHRS and YFSETQ. Germline trimming cut 0 bases from V and 5 bases from J; bases unmatched to any gene: 3. The CDR3 nucleotides are TGCGCCAGCAGCTTGGAGGGACAGGGGGCCGACGAGCAGTACTTC. Its protein is CASSLEGQGADEQYF.

The chain uses TRBV5-4 and TRBJ1-2; D is undetermined. This CDR3 is built from 12 residues. In germline, CDR1 is SGHNT, CDR2 YYREEE (reference sequence). The germline V and J ends were trimmed by 0 bases and 8 bases, with 8 bases remaining between them. The CDR3, as DNA: TGTGCCAGCAGCTTGGAACGGCGGGGCTACACCTTC. It yields the protein CASSLERRGYTF.

V and J are TRBV9 and TRBJ2-1, with 10 bases aligning to TRBD2. Per the germline V gene, CDR1 is SGDLS and CDR2 is YYNGEE. Trimming at V came to 2 bases and at J to 5 bases, leaving 4 bases not matched to a gene. This CDR3 is 15 amino acids long. The CDR3 DNA reads as TGTGCCAGCAGCGTTGGGACTAGCGAGAACAATGAGCAGTTCTTC. Its translation: CASSVGTSENNEQFF. Full variable domain (rest looked up from reference TRBV9 and TRBJ2-1): DSGVTQTPKHLITATGQRVTLRCSPRSGDLSVYWYQQSLDQGLQFLIQYYNGEERAKGNILERFSAQQFPDLHSELNLSSLELGDSALYFCASSVGTSENNEQFFGPGTRLTVL.